The 10 T cell receptor beta chains reported below all come from one sample, sequenced in a study of monozygotic twins with cystic fibrosis. The assay was immunoSEQ multiplex PCR, and TCRdb's table has in-frame clones only and misses some. The sample has approximately 20,000 clones; roughly 97% are singletons. The sample taken for sequencing was blood. These receptors all come from a girl aged 5 to 17 with cystic fibrosis.

The sample holds one count of this clone. This rearrangement joins TRBV9 to TRBJ2-7; TRBD2 matches 7 bases. CDR3 size: 16 residues. CDR1 SGDLS and CDR2 YYNGEE come from the germline V gene. Trimming at V came to 3 bases and at J to 6 bases, leaving 15 bases not matched to a gene. The CDR3 region is CASSAPMGGSRGEQYV. CDR3 nucleotide sequence: TGTGCCAGCAGCGCACCTATGGGGGGGAGCCGTGGCGAGCAGTACGTC.

The chain is built from TRBV29-1 and TRBJ1-2; possible D gene TRBD1, 5 bases. CDR1 is SQVTM, CDR2 ANQGSEA, per germline. Between the trimmed V and J ends, which lost 0 bases and 8 bases, there was a span of 13 bases. The CDR3 totals 13 residues. Here the CDR3 DNA reads TGCAGCGTTGAAGACGGGAGGGGAGGAGGCTACACCTTC. This sequence encodes CSVEDGRGGGYTF.

The rearrangement links TRBV5-1 to TRBJ1-1; no definite D call. Germline-derived CDR1 and CDR2 are SGHRS and YFSETQ. The V end lost 0 bases, the J end lost 0 bases, and 9 bases lay between the germline ends. This CDR3 is 15 amino acids long. This CDR3 is CASSLGSSLNTEAFF. CDR3 sequence (DNA): TGCGCCAGCAGCTTGGGTTCGTCCCTGAACACTGAAGCTTTCTTT.

V and J are TRBV25-1 and TRBJ2-5; the match to TRBD1 covers 7 bases. This CDR3 is built from 15 residues. Germline CDR1 reads MGHDK; CDR2 reads SYGVNS. With 2 bases clipped from V and 1 base from J, the junction kept 4 bases outside the gene matches. The CDR3: CASSEGQAAQETQYF. In DNA form, the CDR3 reads TGTGCCAGCAGTGAAGGACAGGCTGCCCAAGAGACCCAGTACTTC.

This clone was counted a single time. The rearrangement links TRBV7-2 to TRBJ2-6; D is unclear. With 4 bases removed from V and 0 bases from J, the gap between germline ends came to 7 bases. Germline assignment: CDR1 SGHTA and CDR2 FQGNSA. CDR3 size: 15 residues. The CDR3, as DNA: TGTGCCAGCAGCTCAAGACGCTCTGGGGCCAACGTCCTGACTTTC. Translation gives CASSSRRSGANVLTF. The full variable domain, with the rest looked up from reference TRBV7-2 and TRBJ2-6, is GAGVSQSPSNKVTEKGKDVELRCDPISGHTALYWYRQSLGQGLEFLIYFQGNSAPDKSGLPSDRFSAERTGGSVSTLTIQRTQQEDSAVYLCASSSRRSGANVLTFGAGSRLTVL.

The J gene is TRBJ2-1, the V gene TRBV27; 8 bases match TRBD2. Germline lookup yields CDR1 MNHEY and CDR2 SMNVEV (reference sequence). Trimming at V came to 2 bases and at J to 0 bases, leaving 9 bases not matched to a gene. The CDR3 loop spans 18 amino acids. The CDR3 DNA sequence: TGTGCCAGCAGTTTACCCCCAATAGCGGGGAGCTCCTACAATGAGCAGTTCTTC. Amino acids: CASSLPPIAGSSYNEQFF.

V usage is TRBV7-2 and J usage is TRBJ2-6; D ambiguous. The CDR3 spans 16 residues. Germline loops: CDR1 SGHTA, CDR2 FQGNSA. Deletions cut 3 bases from V and 4 bases from J, with 13 bases between. CDR3 residues: CASSLDHPSGANVLTF. The CDR3 nucleotides are TGTGCCAGCAGCTTGGACCACCCCTCCGGGGCCAACGTCCTGACTTTC.

V is TRBV7-2 and J is TRBJ1-3; D not certain. The CDR3 covers 13 residues. The ends were cut back, 4 bases at V and 4 bases at J, with 8 bases in the middle. Germline V lookup: CDR1 SGHTA, CDR2 FQGNSA. The CDR3 DNA is TGTGCCAGCAGCTACGGTGGAGGAAACACCATATATTTT. This encodes CASSYGGGNTIYF.

The gene calls are TRBV4-3 and TRBJ2-7, with a weak D call TRBD2 (6 bases). This CDR3 region has 15 residues. The ends were cut back, 1 base at V and 2 bases at J, with 12 bases in the middle. Germline lookup yields CDR1 LGHNA and CDR2 YSLEER. The CDR3 DNA reads as TGCGCCAGCAGCCAAGGACGGGAGCTAACCTACGAGCAGTACTTC. Translated: CASSQGRELTYEQYF.

J is TRBJ2-1 and V is TRBV18; TRBD2 aligns across 12 bases. This CDR3 comprises 16 residues. Germline CDR1 is KGHSH and CDR2 is LQKENI. V lost 3 bases, J lost 6 bases, and 6 bases stayed unmatched. The CDR3 DNA reads TGTGCCAGCTCACCGCAGGGACTAGCGGGCCTCAATGAGCAGTTCTTC. Encoded protein: CASSPQGLAGLNEQFF. The variable domain in full, completed from reference TRBV18 and TRBJ2-1, reads NAGVMQNPRHLVRRRGQEARLRCSPMKGHSHVYWYRQLPEEGLKFMVYLQKENIIDESGMPKERFSAEFPKEGPSILRIQQVVRGDSAAYFCASSPQGLAGLNEQFFGPGTRLTVL.